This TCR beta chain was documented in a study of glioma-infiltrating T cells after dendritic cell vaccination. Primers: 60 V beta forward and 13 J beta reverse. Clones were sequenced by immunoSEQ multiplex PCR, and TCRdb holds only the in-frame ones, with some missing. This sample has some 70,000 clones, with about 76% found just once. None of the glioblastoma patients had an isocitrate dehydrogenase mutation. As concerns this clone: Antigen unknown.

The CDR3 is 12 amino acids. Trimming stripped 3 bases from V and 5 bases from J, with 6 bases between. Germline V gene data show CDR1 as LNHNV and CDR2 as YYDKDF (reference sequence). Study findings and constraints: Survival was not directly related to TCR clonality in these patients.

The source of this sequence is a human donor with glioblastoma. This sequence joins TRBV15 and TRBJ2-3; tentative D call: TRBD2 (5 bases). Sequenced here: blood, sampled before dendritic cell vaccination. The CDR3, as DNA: TGTGCCACCAGCAGGGGGAGAGATACGCAGTATTTT. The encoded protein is CATSRGRDTQYF.